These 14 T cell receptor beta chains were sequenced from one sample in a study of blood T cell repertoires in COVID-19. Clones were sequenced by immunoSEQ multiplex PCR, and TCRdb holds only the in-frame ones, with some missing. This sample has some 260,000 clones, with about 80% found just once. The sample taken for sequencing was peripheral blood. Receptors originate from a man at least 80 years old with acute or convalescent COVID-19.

DNA of the CDR3: TGTGCCAGCAGCTTATCACGTTGGCGGGGTTGGTCTCACGAGCAGTACTTC. Translation: CASSLSRWRGWSHEQYF. The gene calls are TRBV7-9 and TRBJ2-7; maybe TRBD2 (6 bases). CDR1 and CDR2 from the germline V gene are SEHNR and FQNEAQ (reference sequence). This CDR3 comprises 17 residues. V was clipped by 2 bases and J by 5 bases, with 22 bases between them.

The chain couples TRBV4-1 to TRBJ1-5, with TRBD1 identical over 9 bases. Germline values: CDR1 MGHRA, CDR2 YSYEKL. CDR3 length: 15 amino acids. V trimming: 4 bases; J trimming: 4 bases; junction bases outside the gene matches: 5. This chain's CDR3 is CASSRGQGPNQPQHF. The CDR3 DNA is TGCGCCAGCAGCCGAGGACAGGGGCCAAATCAGCCCCAGCATTTT.

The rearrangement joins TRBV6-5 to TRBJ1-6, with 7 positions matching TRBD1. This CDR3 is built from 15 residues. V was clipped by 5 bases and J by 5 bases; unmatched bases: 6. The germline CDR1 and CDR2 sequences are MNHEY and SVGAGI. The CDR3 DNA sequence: TGTGCCAGCAGTCCTGGGACAGCCCATAATTCACCCCTCCACTTT. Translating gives CASSPGTAHNSPLHF.

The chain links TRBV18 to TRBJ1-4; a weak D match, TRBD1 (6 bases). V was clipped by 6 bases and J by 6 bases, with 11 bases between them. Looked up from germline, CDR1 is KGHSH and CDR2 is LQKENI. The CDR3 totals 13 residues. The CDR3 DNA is TGTGCCAGCTCGGGGGCCGTGGATGAAAAACTGTTTTTT. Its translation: CASSGAVDEKLFF.

The CDR3, as DNA: TGTGCCACCAGTATCCTCAATGAGCAGTTCTTC. Translating it yields CATSILNEQFF. The chain combines TRBV24-1 with TRBJ2-1, with D hard to call. CDR3 length: 11 residues. The V end was cut by 6 bases, the J end by 6 bases, with 5 bases between. Germline V lookup: CDR1 KGHDR, CDR2 SFDVKD.

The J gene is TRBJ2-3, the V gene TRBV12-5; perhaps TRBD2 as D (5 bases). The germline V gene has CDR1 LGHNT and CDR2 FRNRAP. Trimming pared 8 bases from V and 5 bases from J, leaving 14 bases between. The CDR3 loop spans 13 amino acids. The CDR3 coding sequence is TGTGCTAGTAAGGGCCAAGAGGGAGATACGCAGTATTTT. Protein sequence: CASKGQEGDTQYF.

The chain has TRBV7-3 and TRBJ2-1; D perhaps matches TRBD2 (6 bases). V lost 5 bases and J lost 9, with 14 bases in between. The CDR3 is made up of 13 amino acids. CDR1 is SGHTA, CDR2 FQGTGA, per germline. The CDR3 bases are TGTGCCAGCAGCATGACCGGGGGAGGTGAGCAGTTCTTC. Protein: CASSMTGGGEQFF.

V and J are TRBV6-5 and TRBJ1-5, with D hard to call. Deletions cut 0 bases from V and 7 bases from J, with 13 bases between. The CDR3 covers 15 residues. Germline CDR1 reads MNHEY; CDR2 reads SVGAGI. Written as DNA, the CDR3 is TGTGCCAGCAGTTACTCGAGGGCAGAGTGGCAGCCCCAGCATTTT. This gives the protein CASSYSRAEWQPQHF.

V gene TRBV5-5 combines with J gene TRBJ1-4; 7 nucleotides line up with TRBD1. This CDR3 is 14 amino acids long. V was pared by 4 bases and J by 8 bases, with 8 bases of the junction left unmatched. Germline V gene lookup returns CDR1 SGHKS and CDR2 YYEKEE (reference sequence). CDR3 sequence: CASSTGQVPEKLFF. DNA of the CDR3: TGTGCCAGCAGCACCGGACAGGTACCGGAAAAACTGTTTTTT.

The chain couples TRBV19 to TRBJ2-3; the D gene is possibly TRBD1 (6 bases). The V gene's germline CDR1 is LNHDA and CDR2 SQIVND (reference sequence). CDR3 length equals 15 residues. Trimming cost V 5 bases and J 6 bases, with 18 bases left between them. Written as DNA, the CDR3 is TGTGCCAGTAGTCGCAGACAGGATACCGCCGATACGCAGTATTTT. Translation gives CASSRRQDTADTQYF.

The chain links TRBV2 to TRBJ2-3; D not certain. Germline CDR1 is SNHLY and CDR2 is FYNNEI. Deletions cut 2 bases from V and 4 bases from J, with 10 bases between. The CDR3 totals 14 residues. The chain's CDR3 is CASSENNVADTQYF. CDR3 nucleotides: TGTGCCAGCAGTGAAAATAATGTAGCAGATACGCAGTATTTT.

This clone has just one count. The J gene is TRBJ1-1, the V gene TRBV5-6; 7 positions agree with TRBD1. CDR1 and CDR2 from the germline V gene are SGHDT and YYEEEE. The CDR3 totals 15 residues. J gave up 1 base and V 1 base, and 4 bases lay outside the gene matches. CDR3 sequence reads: CASSLLGQTNTEAFF. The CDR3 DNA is TGTGCCAGCAGCTTGTTGGGACAGACGAACACTGAAGCTTTCTTT.

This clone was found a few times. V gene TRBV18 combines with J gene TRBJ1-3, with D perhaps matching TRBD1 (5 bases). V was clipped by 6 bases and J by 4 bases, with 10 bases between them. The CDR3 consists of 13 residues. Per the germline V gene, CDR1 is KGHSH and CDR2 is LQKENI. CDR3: CASSQGFGNTIYF. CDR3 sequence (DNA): TGTGCCAGCTCTCAGGGATTCGGAAACACCATATATTTT. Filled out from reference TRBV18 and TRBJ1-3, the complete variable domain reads NAGVMQNPRHLVRRRGQEARLRCSPMKGHSHVYWYRQLPEEGLKFMVYLQKENIIDESGMPKERFSAEFPKEGPSILRIQQVVRGDSAAYFCASSQGFGNTIYFGEGSWLTVV.

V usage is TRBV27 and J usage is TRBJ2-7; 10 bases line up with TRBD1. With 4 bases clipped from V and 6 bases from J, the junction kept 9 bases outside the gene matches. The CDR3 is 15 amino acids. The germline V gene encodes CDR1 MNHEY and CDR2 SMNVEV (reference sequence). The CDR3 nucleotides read TGTGCCAGCAGTTCCTGGACAGGGGGTCGGGGCGAGCAGTACTTC. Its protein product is CASSSWTGGRGEQYF.